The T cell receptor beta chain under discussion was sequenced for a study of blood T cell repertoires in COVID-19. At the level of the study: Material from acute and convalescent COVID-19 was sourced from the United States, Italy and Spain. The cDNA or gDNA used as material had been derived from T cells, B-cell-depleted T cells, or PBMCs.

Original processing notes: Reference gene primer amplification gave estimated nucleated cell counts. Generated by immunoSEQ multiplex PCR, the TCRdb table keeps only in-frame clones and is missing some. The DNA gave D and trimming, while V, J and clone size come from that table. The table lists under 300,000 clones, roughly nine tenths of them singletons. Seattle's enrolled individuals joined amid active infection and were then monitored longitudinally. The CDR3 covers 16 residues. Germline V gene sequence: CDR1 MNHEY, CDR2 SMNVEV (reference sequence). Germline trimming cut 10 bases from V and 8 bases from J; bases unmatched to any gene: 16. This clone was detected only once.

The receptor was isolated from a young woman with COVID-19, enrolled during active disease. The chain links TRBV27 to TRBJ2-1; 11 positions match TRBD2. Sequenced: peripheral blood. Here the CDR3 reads CATSWWVAGGPDEQFF. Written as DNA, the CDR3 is TGTGCCACCTCATGGTGGGTAGCGGGGGGGCCAGATGAGCAGTTCTTC.